A single T cell receptor (beta chain) is shown here with its context. Its cognate antigen is unknown. The record originates from a study of cytotoxic CD8 clonotypes in ibrutinib-treated CLL. Study-wide points: Progressing patients had sampling times that differed from those of sustained-remission patients.

Sequencing used immunoSEQ multiplex PCR; TCRdb keeps in-frame clones, though not all of them. The top ten hold roughly 5.9% of the sample, which has just over 65,000 clones, about 63% seen once. Per germline, CDR1 ENHRY and CDR2 SYGVKD. Trimming cost V 2 bases and J 1 base, with 12 bases left between them. The CDR3 length is 17 residues. The source material was PBMCs, sampled after 12 months of ibrutinib treatment. The TCR originated in a human donor with chronic lymphocytic leukemia. The chain uses TRBV10-3 and TRBJ2-6; D might be TRBD1 or TRBD2, each matching 6 bases. In DNA form, the CDR3 reads TGTGCCATCAGTGAGGAGGGGGGAAGTTCTGGGGCCAACGTCCTGACTTTC. It encodes CAISEEGGSSGANVLTF.